A selection of T cell receptor beta chains follows, all from one sample in a study of post-analysis software for immune sequencing data. MiXCR, applied by TCRdb to the PCR reads, yields one record per CDR3 protein. The sample holds under 900,000 distinct CDR3 sequences, approximately 53% seen once. Material: blood. The origin of the receptors is a girl aged 10-17 years with multiple sclerosis. The CDR3 runs from the conserved cysteine through the conserved F or W. D genes are given only for firm matches. Only some rows state a clone size, as once, few, many or a class for expanded clones.

clone_size d_call j_call v_call cdr3_aa cdr3_nt
NA NA TRBJ2-1 TRBV20-1 CSASSQAETYNEQFF TGCAGTGCTAGTTCACAGGCGGAAACCTACAATGAGCAGTTCTTC
NA NA TRBJ2-1 TRBV28 CASTQLAGSRDEQFF TGTGCCAGCACCCAGCTCGCGGGGTCCAGGGATGAGCAGTTCTTC
NA NA TRBJ1-5 TRBV9 CASSVKFQPQHF TGTGCCAGCAGCGTAAAATTTCAGCCCCAGCATTTT
NA TRBD1 TRBJ2-7 TRBV5-1 CASSPGQPKQQYF TGCGCCAGCAGCCCGGGACAGCCCAAGCAGCAGTACTTC
NA NA TRBJ2-7 TRBV29-1 CSVAYASYEQYF TGCAGCGTTGCGTACGCCTCCTACGAGCAGTACTTC
NA TRBD1 TRBJ2-7 TRBV27 CASSRQGASRHEQYF TGTGCCAGCAGTCGACAGGGAGCCTCTAGACACGAGCAGTACTTC
few TRBD2 TRBJ2-7 TRBV3-1 CASSQVPSGGPPYEQYF TGTGCCAGCAGCCAAGTTCCCTCGGGAGGGCCGCCCTACGAGCAGTACTTC
few NA TRBJ2-7 TRBV29-1 CSGTSTSEQYF TGCAGCGGAACTAGTACTTCCGAGCAGTACTTC
few NA TRBJ2-7 TRBV7-2 CASSSGGLWNYEQYF TGTGCCAGCAGCTCCGGGGGACTCTGGAACTACGAGCAGTACTTC
once NA TRBJ2-5 TRBV7-6 CASSLGAGVNQETQYF TGTGCCAGCAGCTTAGGGGCAGGGGTTAACCAAGAGACCCAGTACTTC
NA NA TRBJ2-3 TRBV20-1 CSARGRQDKLLTDTQYF TGCAGTGCTAGAGGCCGACAGGATAAACTCCTCACAGATACGCAGTATTTT
NA NA TRBJ2-1 TRBV4-2 CASSQDPLKGEQFF TGTGCCAGCAGCCAAGATCCCCTGAAGGGTGAGCAGTTCTTC
NA NA TRBJ2-7 TRBV12-5 CASGLGPPQSYEQYF TGTGCTAGTGGCCTCGGGCCTCCCCAGTCCTACGAGCAGTACTTC
few NA TRBJ2-7 TRBV20-1 CSATEWSGTYEQYF TGCAGTGCCACGGAGTGGAGCGGAACCTACGAGCAGTACTTC
NA NA TRBJ2-1 TRBV6-5 CASSYSAGYNEQFF TGTGCCAGCAGTTACTCGGCCGGATACAATGAGCAGTTCTTC
NA NA TRBJ1-1 TRBV12-3/TRBV12-4 CASSYWDASNTEAFF TGTGCCAGCAGCTATTGGGACGCCTCGAACACTGAAGCTTTCTTT
NA NA TRBJ2-1 TRBV3-1 CVSSLSGRVNEQFF TGTGTCAGCAGCCTTTCCGGGAGAGTCAATGAGCAGTTCTTC
NA TRBD2 TRBJ2-3 TRBV5-1 CASRRHREGSTDTQYF TGCGCCAGCAGACGACATCGGGAGGGCTCAACAGATACGCAGTATTTT
NA NA TRBJ2-3 TRBV7-8 CAIGRTADTQYF TGTGCCATTGGGAGGACCGCAGATACGCAGTATTTT
NA NA TRBJ2-4 TRBV12-3/TRBV12-4 CASSPSKMEQYF TGTGCCAGCAGCCCCTCCAAGATGGAGCAGTACTTC
NA NA TRBJ2-5 TRBV6-1 CASSGGRKTQETQYF TGTGCCAGCAGTGGTGGCAGGAAAACCCAAGAGACCCAGTACTTC
NA TRBD2 TRBJ2-4 TRBV6-1 CATLPGLGSDLVMAKNIQYF TGTGCCACTCTACCGGGACTAGGGAGTGATTTGGTTATGGCCAAAAACATTCAGTACTTC
NA NA TRBJ2-6 TRBV21-1 CASSKEAGAATNTGANVLTF TGTGCCAGCAGCAAAGAAGCAGGGGCCGCAACTAACACTGGGGCCAACGTCCTGACTTTC
many TRBD1 TRBJ2-7 TRBV6-6 CASSYGQGVYEQYF TGTGCCAGCAGTTACGGGCAGGGGGTCTACGAGCAGTACTTC
NA NA TRBJ2-4 TRBV7-9 CASSLDRTAKNIQYF TGTGCCAGCAGCTTAGACAGGACCGCCAAAAACATTCAGTACTTC
NA TRBD2 TRBJ2-7 TRBV5-1 CASSPLLAGGPHEQYF TGCGCCAGCAGCCCGTTACTAGCGGGAGGGCCCCACGAGCAGTACTTC
NA NA TRBJ1-2 TRBV28 CATHDGYTF TGTGCCACCCATGATGGCTACACCTTC
NA TRBD2 TRBJ2-7 TRBV5-1 CASSLDGTISYEQYF TGCGCCAGCAGCTTGGACGGGACTATATCCTACGAGCAGTACTTC
NA NA TRBJ1-2 TRBV27 CASSLGGISNNYGYTF TGTGCCAGCAGTTTGGGGGGCATCAGCAATAACTATGGCTACACCTTC
NA TRBD2 TRBJ2-3 TRBV15 CATSSRIHTGLAGEANTDTQYF TGTGCCACCAGCAGCAGAATACATACGGGACTAGCGGGGGAAGCAAACACAGATACGCAGTATTTT
NA NA TRBJ2-7 TRBV2 CASSDWRHRTYEQYF TGTGCCAGCAGTGATTGGAGACATCGGACCTACGAGCAGTACTTC
once TRBD1 TRBJ2-3 TRBV4-1 CASSQGSGDRGYTDTQYF TGCGCCAGCAGCCAGGGATCAGGGGACAGGGGGTACACAGATACGCAGTATTTT
few NA TRBJ2-3 TRBV7-2 CASSTGTATDTQYF TGTGCCAGCAGCACCGGGACTGCCACAGATACGCAGTATTTT
NA NA TRBJ2-3 TRBV29-1 CSVEDGGTDTQYF TGCAGCGTTGAAGATGGAGGCACAGATACGCAGTATTTT
few NA TRBJ2-1 TRBV7-9 CASSSRNRDEQFF TGTGCCAGCAGCTCACGGAACAGGGATGAGCAGTTCTTC
NA NA TRBJ2-1 TRBV19 CASSRTDSYNEQFF TGTGCCAGTTCAAGGACAGACTCCTACAATGAGCAGTTCTTC
NA TRBD1 TRBJ1-2 TRBV9 CASSGQGANYGYTF TGTGCCAGCAGCGGACAGGGGGCTAACTATGGCTACACCTTC
NA NA TRBJ2-3 TRBV12-3/TRBV12-4 CASSLSRQLHFPDTQYF TGTGCCAGCAGTTTATCCCGACAGTTGCATTTTCCAGATACGCAGTATTTT
NA NA TRBJ1-4 TRBV6-5 CASSYSINAKLGEKLFF TGTGCCAGCAGTTACTCGATTAATGCGAAGCTGGGTGAAAAACTGTTTTTT
few NA TRBJ2-7 TRBV7-9 CASSPGKGAIDEQYF TGTGCCAGCAGCCCCGGGAAAGGGGCGATCGACGAGCAGTACTTC
NA NA TRBJ2-1 TRBV27 CASSPLFPGSAEQFF TGTGCCAGCAGTCCCCTTTTTCCAGGTTCCGCAGAGCAGTTCTTC
few NA TRBJ2-3 TRBV20-1 CSAPRDMGTDTQYF TGCAGTGCTCCCAGGGATATGGGCACAGATACGCAGTATTTT
few NA TRBJ1-2 TRBV5-1 CASLKNYGYTF TGCGCCAGCCTAAAGAACTATGGCTACACCTTC
many TRBD2 TRBJ2-7 TRBV29-1 CSVEGGRAYEQYF TGCAGCGTTGAAGGCGGGAGGGCCTACGAGCAGTACTTC